This T cell receptor beta chain was recovered during a study of cytomegalovirus exposure and HLA in healthy donors. The primer mix had 60 Vbeta and 13 Jbeta primers. The repertoire was sequenced with immunoSEQ multiplex PCR; TCRdb's copy has only in-frame clones and lacks some. The sample records more than 90,000 clones, 69% being singletons. This CDR3 contains 17 residues. With 2 bases clipped from V and 3 bases from J, the junction kept 14 bases outside the gene matches. Germline V gene lookup returns CDR1 GTSNPN and CDR2 SVGIG (reference sequence). This chain links TRBV30 with TRBJ1-1; 8 bases agree with TRBD1. This receptor was obtained from a man aged 50-59 years in good health and CMV-seronegative. The sequencing input was PBMCs. CDR3 nucleotides: TGTGCCTGGAGTAAGCGACAGGGGCCCGCGGGAGACACTGAAGCTTTCTTT. It yields the protein CAWSKRQGPAGDTEAFF.